These T cell receptor beta chains were read from a single sample in a study of PD-1 blockade in classical Hodgkin lymphoma. TCRdb's copy holds only in-frame clones and misses some; the assay was immunoSEQ multiplex PCR. The sample records around 25,000 clones, more than 65% being singletons. Sequences were derived from peripheral blood mononuclear cells (PBMCs), sampled before the fourth cycle of nivolumab. The receptors stem from a human donor with classical Hodgkin lymphoma. Each CDR3 is given with its conserved first and last residue.

V gene	J gene	CDR3 protein
TRBV7-8	TRBJ1-6	CASSLAVGNSPLHF
TRBV5-1	TRBJ1-5	CASSLEGVSNQPQHF
TRBV7-9	TRBJ2-3	CASSPGGGYPVRAQYF
TRBV7-6	TRBJ2-7	CASSPEAGAYEQYF
TRBV29-1	TRBJ1-3	CSVQMNSETSGNTIYF
TRBV6-5	TRBJ1-3	CASSLRDSSGNTIYF
TRBV28	TRBJ1-2	CASSRMGGYGYTF
TRBV28	TRBJ1-2	CASSLWRDTRVPFYGYTF
TRBV9	TRBJ1-5	CASSEGRGYSNQPQHF
TRBV7-9	TRBJ2-7	CAGSREAYEQYF
TRBV6-4	TRBJ2-7	CASSDSYVGGAAYEQYF
TRBV11-2	TRBJ2-7	CASSLGFGGAEYEQYF
TRBV2	TRBJ2-5	CASRPAGTGGGTQYF
TRBV30	TRBJ1-3	CAWKVTFSGNTIYF
TRBV5-1	TRBJ1-1	CASSLDFRGNTEAFF
TRBV10-2	TRBJ1-1	CASMGSEGTEAFF
TRBV30	TRBJ1-6	CAWRGQSNNSPLHF
TRBV27	TRBJ2-3	CASSQLAGGPWLDTQYF
TRBV5-1	TRBJ2-1	CASRTGQTSVIRDNEQFF
TRBV4-1	TRBJ1-2	CASSQDRGLDVGYTF
TRBV27	TRBJ2-3	CASSPYGTNPDTQYF
TRBV5-4	TRBJ2-5	CASSLDGGETQYF
TRBV28	TRBJ2-7	CASSSRVLGEQYF
TRBV7-2	TRBJ2-3	CASSLYSDTQYF
TRBV6-1	TRBJ1-5	CASSVVQGSNQPQHF
TRBV28	TRBJ1-5	CASSLIGRPLGNQPQHF
TRBV6-1	TRBJ1-2	CASSATGASGYTF
TRBV10-3	TRBJ2-6	CAIGTGGNSGANVLTF
TRBV19	TRBJ2-1	CASSIAQTSSHEQFF
TRBV13	TRBJ2-1	CASSLGSGDYNEQFF
TRBV28	TRBJ2-7	CASSLRDVIEQYF
TRBV6-1	TRBJ1-5	CASSESPRTQPQHF
TRBV10-2	TRBJ2-7	CASRGDRGSSYEQYF
TRBV11-2	TRBJ1-4	CASSRDLGGEKLFF
TRBV27	TRBJ1-4	CASSLAGTGVGHATNEKLFF
TRBV5-8	TRBJ2-7	CASSLVTPRLDLSEAYEQYF
TRBV2	TRBJ2-5	CASSVTGKETQYF
TRBV6-6	TRBJ2-7	CASSLFGTSAYEQYF
TRBV29-1	TRBJ2-5	CSVERTGRGETQYF
TRBV9	TRBJ2-1	CASSVGGGIYNEQFF
TRBV12-5	TRBJ2-2	CASGFHRDRVEGGELFF
TRBV18	TRBJ2-7	CASSPNSALRGLEQYF
TRBV7-8	TRBJ2-5	CASSLVGPGRDRGTQYF
TRBV6-1	TRBJ1-3	CASVLGNTIYF
TRBV7-6	TRBJ1-5	CASSLGQVDQPQHF
TRBV7-9	TRBJ2-3	CASSLLSGDTQYF
TRBV18	TRBJ2-7	CASSVGEAYEQYF
TRBV11-2	TRBJ2-7	CASSLYRGTYEQYF
TRBV9	TRBJ2-3	CASSVPGGLAGSTDTQYF
TRBV7-9	TRBJ1-1	CASSGHRNEAFF
TRBV5-1	TRBJ2-7	CASSLVQGTYEQYF
TRBV19	TRBJ1-1	CASSAGQGPGTEAFF
TRBV2	TRBJ1-5	CASSEGGQGRQPQHF
TRBV30	TRBJ1-1	CAWANYRGLANAFF
TRBV6-5	TRBJ2-5	CASSYSKRSGTQYF
TRBV7-2	TRBJ2-2	CASSLEGLAGVSNTGELFF
TRBV7-9	TRBJ2-1	CASSLGREQFF